Each of the 28 T cell receptor beta chains below was sequenced from the same sample in a study of cytomegalovirus exposure and HLA in healthy donors. Produced via immunoSEQ multiplex PCR; TCRdb's table is partial and in-frame only. This repertoire shows about 66,000 clones, around 97% found once; its top ten account for around 1.6%. The sample comprised PBMCs. The receptors come from a woman aged 18-35 years in good health and CMV-seropositive.

CDR3 coding DNA: TGTGCCAGTACGGGACAGGGCCGGGGCTGGGAGACCCAGTACTTC. This translates into CASTGQGRGWETQYF. The rearrangement joins TRBV19 to TRBJ2-5; 9 nucleotides agree with TRBD1. The CDR3 is 15 residues long. CDR1 is LNHDA and CDR2 is SQIVND in the germline V gene (reference sequence). The ends lost 7 bases at V and 5 bases at J; junction bases unmatched: 11.

For the CDR3, the DNA is TGTGCCAGTAGTATACAGACTAGCGGGAGGGCTGGGGCCAACGTCCTGACTTTC. This codes for CASSIQTSGRAGANVLTF. V and J are TRBV19 and TRBJ2-6; TRBD2 aligns across 14 bases. The CDR3 totals 18 residues. V shed 2 bases and J 2 bases; nucleotides not matched to a gene: 2. Looked up from germline, CDR1 is LNHDA and CDR2 is SQIVND (reference sequence). Filled out from reference TRBV19 and TRBJ2-6, the complete variable domain reads DGGITQSPKYLFRKEGQNVTLSCEQNLNHDAMYWYRQDPGQGLRLIYYSQIVNDFQKGDIAEGYSVSREKKESFPLTVTSAQKNPTAFYLCASSIQTSGRAGANVLTFGAGSRLTVL.

This sequence joins TRBV30 and TRBJ1-1; D is perhaps TRBD1 (5 bases). The CDR3 length is 14 residues. The V gene lost 0 bases and the J gene lost 5 bases, with 13 bases spanning the gap. CDR1 and CDR2 (germline): GTSNPN, SVGIG (reference sequence). CDR3 bases: TGTGCCTGGAGTGTTACACCGGGGGTAACTGAAGCTTTCTTT. This translates into CAWSVTPGVTEAFF. Filled out from reference TRBV30 and TRBJ1-1, the complete variable domain reads SQTIHQWPATLVQPVGSPLSLECTVEGTSNPNLYWYRQAAGRGLQLLFYSVGIGQISSEVPQNLSASRPQDRQFILSSKKLLLSDSGFYLCAWSVTPGVTEAFFGQGTRLTVV.

The chain is built from TRBV19 and TRBJ2-2; a weak D match, TRBD1 (6 bases). Germline lookup yields CDR1 LNHDA and CDR2 SQIVND (reference sequence). Trimming cost V 4 bases and J 6 bases, with 15 bases left between them. This CDR3 region has 15 residues. The CDR3 loop reads CASSTPPQGPGELFF. CDR3 DNA sequence: TGTGCCAGTAGTACCCCTCCACAGGGACCCGGGGAGCTGTTTTTT. The full variable domain, with the rest looked up from reference TRBV19 and TRBJ2-2, is DGGITQSPKYLFRKEGQNVTLSCEQNLNHDAMYWYRQDPGQGLRLIYYSQIVNDFQKGDIAEGYSVSREKKESFPLTVTSAQKNPTAFYLCASSTPPQGPGELFFGEGSRLTVL.

The chain recombines TRBV27 with TRBJ1-1; D is uncertain. Looked up from germline, CDR1 is MNHEY and CDR2 is SMNVEV (reference sequence). CDR3 length: 13 residues. V gave up 6 bases and J gave up 5 bases, with 13 bases separating them. CDR3 region: CASSYVGRTEAFF. The CDR3 coding sequence is TGTGCCAGCAGCTACGTTGGGAGGACTGAAGCTTTCTTT.

The rearrangement links TRBV9 to TRBJ2-1, with unresolved D. There are 14 residues in the CDR3. With 2 bases removed from V and 5 bases from J, the gap between germline ends came to 11 bases. In germline, CDR1 is SGDLS, CDR2 YYNGEE. DNA of the CDR3: TGTGCCAGCAGCGTCCCCCCACACGACAATGAGCAGTTCTTC. It yields the protein CASSVPPHDNEQFF.

The chain uses TRBV29-1 and TRBJ2-6; no reliable D call. Trimming pared 2 bases from V and 3 bases from J, leaving 11 bases between. From germline, CDR1 is SQVTM and CDR2 ANQGSEA. The CDR3 sequence is 15 residues long. CDR3 residues: CSVEFSVIGANVLTF. The DNA of the CDR3 is TGCAGCGTTGAATTCAGCGTGATTGGGGCCAACGTCCTGACTTTC.

The chain is built from TRBV10-3 and TRBJ2-3, with 8 bases fitting TRBD1. The germline CDR1 and CDR2 sequences are ENHRY and SYGVKD. The ends lost 0 bases at V and 5 bases at J; junction bases unmatched: 4. CDR3 length: 15 residues. DNA of the CDR3: TGTGCCATCAGTGAGTCGGGGACAGGTAGAGATACGCAGTATTTT. It translates to CAISESGTGRDTQYF.

V and J are TRBV6-1 and TRBJ1-1; D uncertain. Trimming stripped 7 bases from V and 8 bases from J, with 14 bases between. Germline CDR1 MNHNS, CDR2 SASEGT. This CDR3 region has 12 residues. CDR3 in DNA: TGTGCCAGCACAGGACTTTATTGGGAAGCTTTCTTT. This codes for CASTGLYWEAFF.

The chain employs TRBV28 and TRBJ2-7, with D hard to call. The germline V and J ends were trimmed by 5 bases and 2 bases, with 10 bases remaining between them. The CDR3 covers 13 residues. Germline V CDR1 and CDR2: MDHEN, SYDVKM. The CDR3 loop is CASSPGLPYEQYF. CDR3 coding DNA: TGTGCCAGCAGTCCCGGTCTTCCCTACGAGCAGTACTTC.

This chain links TRBV19 with TRBJ1-2, with TRBD1 matching over 8 bases. This CDR3 region has 15 residues. CDR1 is LNHDA and CDR2 is SQIVND in the germline V gene (reference sequence). V was clipped by 4 bases and J by 5 bases; unmatched bases: 9. The CDR3 loop is CASSSGAGGDYGYTF. The CDR3 region has the DNA TGTGCCAGTAGTAGCGGGGCAGGGGGCGATTATGGCTACACCTTC.

The chain joins TRBV19 to TRBJ1-5; D is unresolved. V lost 5 bases and J 6 bases, leaving 14 bases between the germline ends. CDR1 is LNHDA and CDR2 is SQIVND in the germline V gene (reference sequence). The CDR3 is made up of 14 amino acids. CDR3 loop: CASSLLRDSQPQHF. The CDR3 bases are TGTGCCAGTAGTCTGCTGAGGGATTCTCAGCCCCAGCATTTT. Filled out from reference TRBV19 and TRBJ1-5, the complete variable domain reads DGGITQSPKYLFRKEGQNVTLSCEQNLNHDAMYWYRQDPGQGLRLIYYSQIVNDFQKGDIAEGYSVSREKKESFPLTVTSAQKNPTAFYLCASSLLRDSQPQHFGDGTRLSIL.

The chain recombines TRBV19 with TRBJ1-5; D may be TRBD1 (5 bases). CDR1 is LNHDA and CDR2 is SQIVND in the germline V gene (reference sequence). This CDR3 is 16 amino acids long. The germline V and J ends were trimmed by 7 bases and 0 bases, with 16 bases remaining between them. In DNA, the CDR3 is TGTGCCAGTACCGCCCCTCGCGGGGGTAGCAATCAGCCCCAGCATTTT. This gives the protein CASTAPRGGSNQPQHF.

The J gene is TRBJ2-1, the V gene TRBV5-4, with 15 bases that match TRBD2. The CDR3 runs to 18 residues. Germline CDR1 reads SGHNT; CDR2 reads YYREEE (reference sequence). With V trimmed by 4 bases and J by 2 bases, 7 bases remained unmatched. The CDR3 DNA sequence: TGTGCCAGCAGCCTGGGACTAGCGGGAGGTACCCCCTACAATGAGCAGTTCTTC. Amino acid sequence: CASSLGLAGGTPYNEQFF.

The rearrangement joins TRBV28 to TRBJ2-2; 7 bases map to TRBD2. Germline V gene data show CDR1 as MDHEN and CDR2 as SYDVKM. There are 15 residues in the CDR3. The V and J ends lost 6 bases and 3 bases, in that order; junction bases with no gene match: 7. This CDR3 reads CASSGLAAHTGELFF. CDR3 DNA sequence: TGTGCCAGCAGCGGCCTAGCGGCTCACACCGGGGAGCTGTTTTTT.

The chain recombines TRBV11-2 with TRBJ2-1; the match to TRBD2 covers 8 bases. The V and J ends lost 3 bases and 6 bases, in that order; junction bases with no gene match: 7. CDR1 and CDR2 from the germline V gene are SGHAT and FQNNGV. The CDR3 runs to 15 residues. In nucleotides, the CDR3 is TGTGCCAGCAGCTTGAGGGGCGGGAGGTCCAATGAGCAGTTCTTC. Residues: CASSLRGGRSNEQFF.

The CDR3 region is CASSFDGQNYGYTF. The CDR3 DNA reads as TGTGCCAGCAGTTTTGACGGACAGAACTATGGCTACACCTTC. V is TRBV28 and J is TRBJ1-2; D possibly corresponds to TRBD1 (6 bases). Trimming removed 3 bases at V and 2 bases at J, with 10 bases between. This CDR3 comprises 14 residues. Germline V gene lookup returns CDR1 MDHEN and CDR2 SYDVKM.

The rearrangement joins TRBV19 to TRBJ2-7, with TRBD1 matching 9 bases. After removal of 6 bases from V and 6 bases from J, the junction contained 9 bases not matched to a gene. This CDR3 contains 14 residues. The germline gives CDR1 LNHDA, CDR2 SQIVND (reference sequence). The CDR3 region is CASSWGQGVGEQYF. The CDR3 nucleotides read TGTGCCAGTAGCTGGGGACAGGGCGTTGGCGAGCAGTACTTC.

This chain connects TRBV27 to TRBJ2-7, with a weak D call TRBD2 (6 bases). Trimming took off 8 bases at V and 0 bases at J, with 14 bases between the two ends. The CDR3 totals 14 residues. Germline values: CDR1 MNHEY, CDR2 SMNVEV (reference sequence). Written as DNA, the CDR3 is TGTGCCAGCGCTTTAGCGGTAAGCTCCTACGAGCAGTACTTC. Encoded protein: CASALAVSSYEQYF.

The rearrangement uses TRBV29-1 and TRBJ2-6; D remains ambiguous. The CDR3 is 13 residues long. CDR1 and CDR2 (germline): SQVTM, ANQGSEA. Trimming removed 5 bases at V and 0 bases at J, with 5 bases between. CDR3 loop: CSVSSSGANVLTF. CDR3 in DNA: TGCAGCGTTTCATCCTCTGGGGCCAACGTCCTGACTTTC.

This clone was seen only once. The gene calls are TRBV5-4 and TRBJ1-2, with D possibly TRBD1 on 5 matching bases. This CDR3 spans 16 amino acids. Per germline, CDR1 SGHNT and CDR2 YYREEE (reference sequence). V dropped 0 bases and J dropped 4 bases, with 16 bases sitting between them. CDR3 in amino acids: CASSLVGRRDFYGYTF. CDR3 coding DNA: TGTGCCAGCAGCTTGGTTGGGAGGAGGGACTTCTATGGCTACACCTTC. The whole variable domain, remainder taken from reference TRBV5-4 and TRBJ1-2, is ETGVTQSPTHLIKTRGQQVTLRCSSQSGHNTVSWYQQALGQGPQFIFQYYREEENGRGNFPPRFSGLQFPNYSSELNVNALELDDSALYLCASSLVGRRDFYGYTFGSGTRLTVV.

The chain joins TRBV7-9 to TRBJ2-1; 11 bases match TRBD2. V shed 4 bases, J shed 4 bases, and the junction held 9 bases outside the gene matches. Germline lookup yields CDR1 SEHNR and CDR2 FQNEAQ (reference sequence). This CDR3 spans 17 amino acids. CDR3 coding DNA: TGTGCCAGCAGCTATCACCAGGGACTAGCGGATTACAATGAGCAGTTCTTC. It codes for CASSYHQGLADYNEQFF.

This clone is a singleton in its sample. V is TRBV10-2 and J is TRBJ1-4; D gene unclear. The length of the CDR3 is 14 residues. From germline, CDR1 is WSHSY and CDR2 SAAADI. V was pared by 6 bases and J by 6 bases, with 14 bases between. Here the CDR3 DNA reads TGCGCCAGCAGGCCGTCAGGTGGTGATGAAAAACTGTTTTTT. Its translation is CASRPSGGDEKLFF.

The chain's CDR3 is CAWSVLPTSGRVPYNEQFF. The CDR3 DNA reads as TGTGCCTGGAGTGTCCTACCTACTAGCGGGAGGGTCCCCTACAATGAGCAGTTCTTC. The chain employs TRBV30 and TRBJ2-1; 13 bases are shared with TRBD2. Germline assignment: CDR1 GTSNPN and CDR2 SVGIG (reference sequence). CDR3 length: 19 residues. Unmatched junction bases numbered 10, after V lost 0 bases and J lost 2 bases.

The rearrangement links TRBV5-1 to TRBJ1-5; TRBD1 agrees at 9 bases. CDR3 length: 14 residues. Germline V gives CDR1 SGHRS, CDR2 YFSETQ. Unmatched junction bases numbered 5, after V lost 4 bases and J lost 6 bases. The CDR3 DNA is TGCGCCAGCAGCGCCGGGACAGGGAGTCAGCCCCAGCATTTT. Translation: CASSAGTGSQPQHF.

The rearrangement uses TRBV29-1 and TRBJ2-1; 9 nucleotides align to TRBD2. CDR3 length equals 17 residues. V lost 6 bases, J lost 0 bases, and 12 bases stayed unmatched. Germline values: CDR1 SQVTM, CDR2 ANQGSEA. CDR3 DNA sequence: TGCAGCGTGGCGGGACTAGCTCTTGAGAGCTCCTACAATGAGCAGTTCTTC. Protein: CSVAGLALESSYNEQFF.

V gene TRBV10-3 combines with J gene TRBJ1-2; 7 bases agree with TRBD1. The CDR3 runs 17 residues. Germline CDR1 reads ENHRY; CDR2 reads SYGVKD. V lost 4 bases to trimming and J lost 3 bases; unmatched junction nucleotides: 14. CDR3 DNA: TGTGCCATCAGTGTTGTAGACTGGGACAGTGGGCACTATGGCTACACCTTC. Its protein product is CAISVVDWDSGHYGYTF.

The chain employs TRBV4-1 and TRBJ2-1; possibly TRBD2 for D (5 bases). The CDR3 runs to 16 residues. The V end was cut by 0 bases, the J end by 5 bases, with 14 bases between. CDR1 is MGHRA, CDR2 YSYEKL, per germline. The CDR3 loop reads CASSQEGRVLNNEQFF. CDR3 coding DNA: TGCGCCAGCAGCCAAGAAGGGCGGGTTTTGAACAATGAGCAGTTCTTC.